This T cell receptor (beta chain) appears in the sequencing data of a study of blood T cell repertoires in COVID-19. Assay: immunoSEQ multiplex PCR; the TCRdb copy retains only in-frame clones and omits some. The sample has about 69,000 clones, less than 95% seen once. This CDR3 has 11 amino acids. CDR1 and CDR2 from the germline V gene are DFQATT and SNEGSKA (reference sequence). V was pared by 4 bases and J by 6 bases, with 9 bases between. The source is a young woman with acute or convalescent COVID-19. Sequencing was done on a sample of peripheral blood. This chain uses TRBV20-1 with TRBJ1-1, with D maybe TRBD1 (5 bases). The CDR3: CSAKGEAEAFF. The CDR3 bases are TGCAGTGCTAAAGGGGAGGCTGAAGCTTTCTTT.